This T cell receptor (beta chain) emerged from a study of T-cell memory formation after mild COVID-19. Study-level results: Some clones that responded turned up in pre-infection memory, which suggests that cross-reactive memory joined in. Contracting CD4+ clones sat mainly in CM and EM; CD8+ in EMRA. Proof of SARS-CoV-2 specificity was absent for the second-wave clones that crested on day 37.

V lost 0 bases and J lost 5, with 10 bases in between. This CDR3 contains 14 residues. Germline loops: CDR1 KGHSH, CDR2 LQKENI. Of note for this clonotype: Its antigen is as yet unknown.

Using its own MiXCR run on the 5' RACE reads, TCRdb lists one record per CDR3 protein. The sample has about 420,000 distinct CDR3 sequences, 23% seen once. This TCR was recovered from an adult woman who had mild COVID-19 (a few samples of this study predate the infection). Cell type and time point are not known. The sample consisted of PBMCs or a T cell subset sorted from them (not recorded which). This chain connects TRBV18 to TRBJ2-5, with D perhaps given as TRBD1 or TRBD2 (5 bases each). The CDR3 DNA is TGTGCCAGCTCACCACCGACGGGGCGCGAGACCCAGTACTTC. Residues: CASSPPTGRETQYF.